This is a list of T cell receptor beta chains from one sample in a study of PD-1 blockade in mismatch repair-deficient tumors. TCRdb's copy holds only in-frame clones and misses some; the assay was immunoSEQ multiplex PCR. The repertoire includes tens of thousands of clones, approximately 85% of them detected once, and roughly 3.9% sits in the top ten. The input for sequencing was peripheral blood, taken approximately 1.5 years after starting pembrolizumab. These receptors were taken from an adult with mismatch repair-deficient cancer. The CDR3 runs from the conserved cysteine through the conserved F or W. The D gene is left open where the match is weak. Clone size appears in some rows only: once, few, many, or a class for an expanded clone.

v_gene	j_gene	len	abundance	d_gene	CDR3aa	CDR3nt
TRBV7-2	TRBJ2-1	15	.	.	CASSLERREMDEQFF	TGTGCCAGCAGCTTAGAGAGAAGGGAAATGGACGAGCAGTTCTTC
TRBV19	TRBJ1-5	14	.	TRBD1	CASSTTGGTQPQHF	TGTGCCAGTAGTACAACAGGGGGCACTCAGCCCCAGCATTTT
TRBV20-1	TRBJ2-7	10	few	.	CSAGGTWQYF	TGCAGTGCTGGGGGGACATGGCAGTACTTC
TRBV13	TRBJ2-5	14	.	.	CASSPPNREETQYF	TGTGCCAGCAGCCCTCCGAATAGGGAAGAGACCCAGTACTTC
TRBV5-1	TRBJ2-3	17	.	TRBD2	CASSLGVAGGGTDTQYF	TGCGCCAGCAGCTTGGGTGTAGCGGGAGGTGGCACAGATACGCAGTATTTT
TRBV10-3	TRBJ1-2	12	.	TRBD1	CAISETGDGYTF	TGTGCCATCAGCGAGACAGGGGACGGCTACACCTTC
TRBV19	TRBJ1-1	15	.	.	CASMGPSQSNTEAFF	TGTGCCAGTATGGGACCGTCACAGAGCAACACTGAAGCTTTCTTT
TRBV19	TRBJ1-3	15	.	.	CASCLKALSGNTIYF	TGTGCCAGTTGTCTCAAGGCCCTCTCTGGAAACACCATATATTTT
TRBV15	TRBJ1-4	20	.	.	CATSRDFQVILFDCNEKLFF	TGTGCCACCAGCAGAGATTTTCAGGTGATACTGTTTGACTGTAATGAAAAACTGTTTTTT
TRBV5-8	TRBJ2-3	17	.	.	CASSLPLEGAGTDTQYF	TGTGCCAGCAGCCTCCCGCTGGAAGGGGCGGGCACAGATACGCAGTATTTT
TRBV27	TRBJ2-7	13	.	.	CASSLSLGYEQYF	TGTGCCAGCAGTTTATCTCTCGGGTACGAGCAGTACTTC
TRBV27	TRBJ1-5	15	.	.	CASRKTGASNQPQHF	TGTGCCAGCAGGAAGACAGGAGCTAGCAATCAGCCCCAGCATTTT
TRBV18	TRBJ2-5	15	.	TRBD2	CASSPRTSGSGTQYF	TGTGCCAGCTCACCGAGGACTAGCGGGAGCGGGACCCAGTACTTC
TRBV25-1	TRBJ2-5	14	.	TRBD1	CASSGGQGHRTQYF	TGTGCCAGCAGTGGGGGACAGGGGCATCGGACCCAGTACTTC
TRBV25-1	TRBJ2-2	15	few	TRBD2	CASSELSGGTGELFF	TGTGCCAGCAGTGAACTTAGCGGGGGGACCGGGGAGCTGTTTTTT
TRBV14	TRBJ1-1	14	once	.	CASSQQGRYTEAFF	TGTGCCAGCAGCCAGCAGGGGAGGTACACTGAAGCTTTCTTT
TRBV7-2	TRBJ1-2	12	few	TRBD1	CASSLTGEGYTF	TGTGCCAGCAGCTTAACAGGGGAAGGCTACACCTTC
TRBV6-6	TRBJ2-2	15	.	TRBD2	CASSTSGRKHRGAVF	TGTGCCAGCAGCACCAGCGGGAGGAAACACCGGGGAGCTGTTTTT
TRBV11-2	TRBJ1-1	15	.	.	CASSLLTGSNTEAFF	TGTGCCAGCAGCTTATTAACAGGGTCGAACACTGAAGCTTTCTTT
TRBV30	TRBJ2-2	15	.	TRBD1	CAWSVPAGGPGELFF	TGTGCCTGGAGTGTACCGGCAGGGGGCCCCGGGGAGCTGTTTTTT
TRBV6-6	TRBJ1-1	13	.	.	CASSYGQNTEAFF	TGTGCCAGCAGTTATGGACAGAACACTGAAGCTTTCTTT
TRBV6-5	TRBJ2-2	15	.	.	CASSSRTANTGELFF	TGTGCCAGCAGTTCACGGACAGCGAACACCGGGGAGCTGTTTTTT
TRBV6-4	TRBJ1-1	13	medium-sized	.	CASSDSSLTEAFF	TGTGCCAGCAGTGACTCGAGCCTAACTGAAGCTTTCTTT
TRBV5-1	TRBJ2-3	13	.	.	CASSLNPTNTQYF	TGCGCCAGCAGCTTGAATCCCACAAATACGCAGTATTTT
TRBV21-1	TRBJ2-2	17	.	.	CASSKFSRKIRTGELFF	TGTGCCAGCAGCAAATTCTCGCGGAAGATTAGGACCGGGGAGCTGTTTTTT
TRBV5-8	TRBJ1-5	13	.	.	CASSRFSNQPQHF	TGTGCCAGCAGCAGGTTTAGCAATCAGCCCCAGCATTTT
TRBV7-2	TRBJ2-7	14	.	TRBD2	CASSPAGSPYEQYF	TGTGCCAGCAGCCCAGCGGGGTCACCCTACGAGCAGTACTTC
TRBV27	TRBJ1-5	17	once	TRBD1	CASSPRGQNLLGKPQHF	TGTGCCAGCTCCCCCCGGGGACAGAACCTATTAGGAAAGCCCCAGCATTTT
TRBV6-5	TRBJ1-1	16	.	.	CASSSYNGVGDAEAFF	TGTGCCAGCAGTTCATACAACGGAGTGGGAGACGCTGAAGCTTTCTTT
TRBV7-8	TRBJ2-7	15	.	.	CASSPRPSEPDVQYF	TGTGCCAGCAGCCCCCGGCCCTCAGAACCCGACGTGCAGTACTTC
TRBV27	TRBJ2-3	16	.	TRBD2	CASSGLAGEDPDTQYF	TGTGCCAGCAGTGGGCTAGCGGGAGAGGACCCAGATACGCAGTATTTT
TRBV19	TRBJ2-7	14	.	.	CASSGQRASYEQYF	TGTGCCAGCTCAGGACAGCGGGCCTCCTACGAGCAGTACTTC
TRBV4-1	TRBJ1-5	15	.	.	CASSQVTVTSQPQHF	TGCGCCAGCAGCCAAGTGACAGTAACCTCTCAGCCCCAGCATTTT
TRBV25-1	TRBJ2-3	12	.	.	CASGESTDTQYF	TGTGCCAGCGGCGAGAGCACAGATACGCAGTATTTT
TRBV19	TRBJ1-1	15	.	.	CASSPTAGEDTEAFF	TGTGCCAGTAGCCCCACCGCCGGAGAGGACACTGAAGCTTTCTTT
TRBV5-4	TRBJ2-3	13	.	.	CASSQDEGDTQYF	TGTGCCAGCAGCCAAGATGAAGGAGATACGCAGTATTTT
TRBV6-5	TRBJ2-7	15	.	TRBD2	CASSKLAFNSYEQYF	TGTGCCAGCAGCAAACTAGCGTTTAACTCCTACGAGCAGTACTTC
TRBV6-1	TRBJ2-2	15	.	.	CASTIGSGITGELFF	TGTGCCAGCACGATAGGCTCCGGGATCACCGGGGAGCTGTTTTTT
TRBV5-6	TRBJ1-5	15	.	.	CASSPGPLIVQPQHF	TGTGCCAGCAGCCCGGGACCGTTGATTGTGCAGCCCCAGCATTTT
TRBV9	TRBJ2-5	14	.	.	CASSVSVRGETQYF	TGTGCCAGCAGCGTATCGGTCCGGGGAGAGACCCAGTACTTC
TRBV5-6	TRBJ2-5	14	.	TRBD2	CASTLGLAEETQYF	TGTGCCAGCACCCTGGGTCTAGCGGAAGAGACCCAGTACTTC
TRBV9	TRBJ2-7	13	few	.	CASSVGGPDEQYF	TGTGCCAGCAGCGTAGGGGGTCCGGACGAGCAGTACTTC
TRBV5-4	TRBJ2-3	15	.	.	CASSNTRVHTDTQYF	TGTGCCAGCAGCAACACGAGGGTGCATACAGATACGCAGTATTTT
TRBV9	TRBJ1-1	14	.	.	CASSGYAANTEAFF	TGTGCCAGCAGCGGCTACGCAGCGAACACTGAAGCTTTCTTT
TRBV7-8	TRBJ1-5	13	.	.	CASSPGNNQPQHF	TGTGCCAGCAGCCCAGGAAACAATCAGCCCCAGCATTTT
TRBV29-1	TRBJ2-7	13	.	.	CSAAYYIGWEQYF	TGCAGCGCAGCCTACTACATCGGGTGGGAGCAGTACTTC
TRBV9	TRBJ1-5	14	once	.	CASSEGQDNQPQHF	TGTGCCAGCAGCGAAGGGCAGGACAATCAGCCCCAGCATTTT
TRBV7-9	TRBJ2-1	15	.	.	CASSLQRLGESEQFF	TGTGCCAGCAGCTTACAGCGTTTGGGGGAAAGTGAGCAGTTCTTC
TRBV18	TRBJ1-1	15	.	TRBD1	CASSPGTGINTEAFF	TGTGCCAGCTCACCGGGGACAGGGATAAACACTGAAGCTTTCTTT
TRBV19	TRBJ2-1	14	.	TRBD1	CASRQGGRYNEQFF	TGTGCCAGTAGACAGGGGGGCCGATACAATGAGCAGTTCTTC
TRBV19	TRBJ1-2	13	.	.	CASISSWSLGYTF	TGTGCCAGTATAAGCAGCTGGTCCCTTGGCTACACCTTC
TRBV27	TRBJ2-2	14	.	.	CASSLAPSTGELFF	TGTGCCAGCAGTTTAGCGCCAAGCACCGGGGAGCTGTTTTTT
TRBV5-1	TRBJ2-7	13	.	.	CASRPPESYEQYF	TGCGCCAGCAGGCCTCCGGAATCCTACGAGCAGTACTTC
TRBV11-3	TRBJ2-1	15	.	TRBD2	CASSTSGITYNEQFF	TGTGCCAGCAGTACTAGCGGGATTACCTACAATGAGCAGTTCTTC
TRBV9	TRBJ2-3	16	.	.	CASSVDEGASTDTQYF	TGTGCCAGCAGCGTAGATGAGGGAGCTTCCACAGATACGCAGTATTTT
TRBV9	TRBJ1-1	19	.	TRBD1	CASSVGEYRDSPRDTEAFF	TGTGCCAGCAGCGTAGGAGAGTATCGGGACAGCCCGAGGGACACTGAAGCTTTCTTT
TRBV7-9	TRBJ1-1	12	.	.	CASSLLNTEAFF	TGTGCCAGCAGCCTATTGAACACTGAAGCTTTCTTT
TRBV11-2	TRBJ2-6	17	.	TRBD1	CASTPTGVGTGANVLTF	TGTGCCAGCACCCCGACAGGGGTGGGTACCGGGGCCAACGTCCTGACTTTC
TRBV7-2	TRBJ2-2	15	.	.	CASSRSIGATGELFF	TGTGCCAGCAGCCGGTCTATAGGGGCCACCGGGGAGCTGTTTTTT